This T cell receptor beta chain came from a study of T cell responses to AZD1222 COVID-19 vaccine. General study findings and limits: Donors were mostly white British, more females; clonal diversity possibly underestimated.

CDR3 length: 13 residues. The germline V gene has CDR1 MNHEY and CDR2 SVGAGI. With 5 bases clipped from V and 7 bases from J, the junction kept 5 bases outside the gene matches. Data came from immunoSEQ multiplex PCR; TCRdb stores just in-frame clones and leaves some out. This sample has about 170,000 clones, with 90% to 95% found just once. Notes on this clone: The antigen is not known.

The TCR sequence derives from an adult in good health. Source: peripheral blood, taken on day 0 of AZD1222 vaccination. The gene calls are TRBV6-5 and TRBJ1-1; 9 bases agree with TRBD1. The CDR3 coding sequence is TGTGCCAGCAGTACCCGGACAGGGGTTGAAGCTTTCTTT. The encoded protein is CASSTRTGVEAFF.